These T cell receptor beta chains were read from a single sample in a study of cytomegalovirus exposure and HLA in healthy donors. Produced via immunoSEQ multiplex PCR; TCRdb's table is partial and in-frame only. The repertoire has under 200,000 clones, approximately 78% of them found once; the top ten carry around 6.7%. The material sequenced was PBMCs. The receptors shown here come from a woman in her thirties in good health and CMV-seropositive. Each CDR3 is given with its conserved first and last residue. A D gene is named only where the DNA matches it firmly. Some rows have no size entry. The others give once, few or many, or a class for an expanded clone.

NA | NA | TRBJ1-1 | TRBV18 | TGTGCCAGCTCACCACTTTCAGGGGACGCTGAAGCTTTCTTT | CASSPLSGDAEAFF
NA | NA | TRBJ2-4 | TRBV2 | TGTGCCAGCAGTGATCCTAGCTCTGGAAACATTCAGTACTTC | CASSDPSSGNIQYF
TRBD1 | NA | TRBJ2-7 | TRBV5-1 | TGCGCCAGCAGCTTGGGGACAGGGATCTACGAGCAGTACTTC | CASSLGTGIYEQYF
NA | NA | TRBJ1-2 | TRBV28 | TGTGCCAGCAGTTCCATCGGGTTAGGAGCTAACTATGGCTACACCTTC | CASSSIGLGANYGYTF
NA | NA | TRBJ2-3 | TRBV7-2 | TGTGCCAGCAGCCCCCTATCAGATACGCAGTATTTT | CASSPLSDTQYF
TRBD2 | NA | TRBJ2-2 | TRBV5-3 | TGTGCCAGAAGCACGACTAGCGGGGAGGGTAAGGGGGGGGAGCTGTTTTTT | CARSTTSGEGKGGELFF
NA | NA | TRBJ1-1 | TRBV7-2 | TGTGCCAGCAGCTTGCACATGAACACTGAAGCTTTCTTT | CASSLHMNTEAFF
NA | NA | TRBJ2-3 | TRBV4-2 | TGTGCCAGCAGCCAAGAGGAGGCGTCGGGGAGCGATACGCAGTATTTT | CASSQEEASGSDTQYF
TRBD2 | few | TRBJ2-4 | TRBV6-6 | TGTGCCAGCAGTTCGAGGGGCAGGGAGGGCAAAAACATTCAGTACTTC | CASSSRGREGKNIQYF
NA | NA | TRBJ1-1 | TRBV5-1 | TGCGCCAGCAGCCCCAGGGGGAACACTGAAGCTTTCTTT | CASSPRGNTEAFF
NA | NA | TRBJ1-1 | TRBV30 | TGTGCCTGGAGTGTGGGCAGGGTGACCGCTGAAGCTTTCTTT | CAWSVGRVTAEAFF
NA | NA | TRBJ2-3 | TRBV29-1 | TGCAGCGTTGAAATTATGCGGGGACGAGATACGCAGTATTTT | CSVEIMRGRDTQYF
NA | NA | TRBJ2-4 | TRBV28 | TGTGCCAGCAGTTTACCACCTTTAGACACCCAGTACTTC | CASSLPPLDTQYF
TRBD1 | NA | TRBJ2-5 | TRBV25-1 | TGTGCCAGCAGCAGACAGGGGGGGGAGACCCAGTACTTC | CASSRQGGETQYF
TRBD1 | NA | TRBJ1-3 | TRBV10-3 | TGTGCCATCAGTGACCTAGGGGGCGGGGACACTGGAAACACCATATATTTT | CAISDLGGGDTGNTIYF
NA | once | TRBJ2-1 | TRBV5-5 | TGTGCCAGCAGCTCCCTTGCGGGGCGCAATGAGCAGTTCTTC | CASSSLAGRNEQFF
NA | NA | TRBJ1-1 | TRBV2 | TGTGCCAGCAGTCCCCCCCGGGGAAACACTGAAGCTTTCTTT | CASSPPRGNTEAFF
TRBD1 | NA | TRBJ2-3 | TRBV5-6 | TGTGCCAGCAGCAAGGACAGGGGGCTCACAGATACGCAGTATTTT | CASSKDRGLTDTQYF
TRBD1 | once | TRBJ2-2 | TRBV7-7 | TGTGCCAGCAGCTTCCGACAGGGGGCGAACACCGGGGAGCTGTTTTTT | CASSFRQGANTGELFF
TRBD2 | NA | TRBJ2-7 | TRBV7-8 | TGTGCCAGCAGCTCGGGACTAGCGGGGGCATCCTACGAGCAGTACTTC | CASSSGLAGASYEQYF
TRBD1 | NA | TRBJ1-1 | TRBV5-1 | TGCGCCAGCTCCAGCACGATGACAGGGCGAACTGAAGCTTTCTTT | CASSSTMTGRTEAFF
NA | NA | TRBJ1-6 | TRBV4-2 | TGTGCCAGCAGCCAAGAGGTAGCCGGGGATGGTTCACCCCTCCACTTT | CASSQEVAGDGSPLHF
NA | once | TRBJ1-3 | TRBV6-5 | TGTGCCAGCAGTCACACTCCGGTGGGCCGGAACACCATATATTTT | CASSHTPVGRNTIYF
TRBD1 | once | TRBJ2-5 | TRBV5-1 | TGCGCCAGCAGCTTGGTGGGACAGGTAAAGACCCAGTACTTC | CASSLVGQVKTQYF
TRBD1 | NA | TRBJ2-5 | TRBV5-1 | TGCGCCAGCAGCGCATACAGGGGAGAGACCCAGTACTTC | CASSAYRGETQYF
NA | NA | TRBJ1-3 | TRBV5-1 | TGCGCCAGCAGCTTGTTTGGAGGGTACGGAAACACCATATATTTT | CASSLFGGYGNTIYF
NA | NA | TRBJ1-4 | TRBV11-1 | TGTGCCAGCAGCTTTTACGGGACACTTAATGAAAAACTGTTTTTT | CASSFYGTLNEKLFF
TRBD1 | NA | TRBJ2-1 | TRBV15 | TGTGCCACCACCGGACAGGGGGTCTACAATGAGCAGTTCTTC | CATTGQGVYNEQFF
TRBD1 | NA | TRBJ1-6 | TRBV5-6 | TGTGCCAGCAGCTATCCCGGGACAGGGTTACCCCTCCACTTT | CASSYPGTGLPLHF
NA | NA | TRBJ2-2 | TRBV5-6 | TGTGCCAGCAACAGGGTTTTGGACACCGGGGAGCTGTTTTTT | CASNRVLDTGELFF
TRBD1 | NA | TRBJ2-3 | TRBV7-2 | TGTGCCAGCAGCCGGGACAGATCAGATACGCAGTATTTT | CASSRDRSDTQYF
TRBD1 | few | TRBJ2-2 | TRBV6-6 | TGTGCTCTCAAAGGGACAGGGGCCGGGGAGCTGTTTTTT | CALKGTGAGELFF
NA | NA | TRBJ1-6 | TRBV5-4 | TGTGCCAGCAGCTTGGATTTCCAGGGAGGAAATTCACCCCTCCACTTT | CASSLDFQGGNSPLHF
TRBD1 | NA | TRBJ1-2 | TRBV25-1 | TGTGCCAGCAGTGACCCCGGACAGGAGAGCTATGGCTACACCTTC | CASSDPGQESYGYTF
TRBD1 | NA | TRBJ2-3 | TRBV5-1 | TGCGCCAGCGGGGACAGGGTCATTGGCACAGATACGCAGTATTTT | CASGDRVIGTDTQYF
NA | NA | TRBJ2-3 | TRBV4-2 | TGTGCCAGCAGCCAAGGACAGACCACAGATACGCAGTATTTT | CASSQGQTTDTQYF
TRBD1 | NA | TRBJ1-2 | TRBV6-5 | TGTGCCAGCAGTTCACAACACAGGGGTGGGGACTATGGCTACACCTTC | CASSSQHRGGDYGYTF
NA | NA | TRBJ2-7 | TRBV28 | TGTGCCAGCAGTTTAAGGGGATTAGATGAGTACTTC | CASSLRGLDEYF
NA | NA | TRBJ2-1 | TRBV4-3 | TGCGCCAGCAGCCATCGGTCCGGAGAATATGAAACTGAGCAGTTCTTC | CASSHRSGEYETEQFF
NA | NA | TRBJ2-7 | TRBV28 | TGTGCCAGCAGTTTGGGCGGGACGGGTTCCTACGAGCAGTACTTC | CASSLGGTGSYEQYF
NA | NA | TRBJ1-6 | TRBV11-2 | TGTGCCAGCCAGCAGGCGAACTATAATTCACCCCTCCACTTT | CASQQANYNSPLHF
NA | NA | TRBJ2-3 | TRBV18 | TGTGCCAGCTCACCCTTAACGGAGGGGGCCGGGTATACGCAGTATTTT | CASSPLTEGAGYTQYF
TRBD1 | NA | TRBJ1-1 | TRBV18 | TGTGCCAGCTCGTTTGGACAGGGGTTGAACACTGAAGCTTTCTTT | CASSFGQGLNTEAFF
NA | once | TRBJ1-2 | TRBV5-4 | TGTGCCAGCAGCTTGGAGGGGGACTATGGCTACACCTTC | CASSLEGDYGYTF
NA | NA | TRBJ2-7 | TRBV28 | TGTGCCAGTTGGGGCCAGTACAGCTACGAGCAGTACTTC | CASWGQYSYEQYF
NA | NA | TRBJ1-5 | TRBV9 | TGTGCCAGCAGCGTAGGCGATAGCAATCAGCCCCAGCATTTT | CASSVGDSNQPQHF
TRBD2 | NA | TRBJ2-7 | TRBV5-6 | TGTGCCAGCGGATGGGGGGGAACCTACGAGCAGTACTTC | CASGWGGTYEQYF
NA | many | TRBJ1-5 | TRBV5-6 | TGTGCCAGCAGCTCTTCTAGGGAGGGCCAAGGGCCCCAGCATTTT | CASSSSREGQGPQHF
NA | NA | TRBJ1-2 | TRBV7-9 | TGTTCCAGCAGCACCCGTGGAGGCGACAGGTCCCTAAAAGTCTATGGCTACACCTTC | CSSSTRGGDRSLKVYGYTF
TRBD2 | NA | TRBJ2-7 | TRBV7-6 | TGTGCCAGCAGCCCCCCGTCGATAGCGGGGGCTTACGAGCAGTACTTC | CASSPPSIAGAYEQYF
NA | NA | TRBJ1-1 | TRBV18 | TGTGCCAGCTCACCCCAACAATTGACAGGTTCGAACACTGAAGCTTTCTTT | CASSPQQLTGSNTEAFF
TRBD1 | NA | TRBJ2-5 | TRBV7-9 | TGTGCCAGCAGCCCTGGGACAGGGCAAGAGACCCAGTACTTC | CASSPGTGQETQYF
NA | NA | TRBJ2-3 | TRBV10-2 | TGCGCCAGCAGTGAGGGCGGGGCGAGCACAGATACGCAGTATTTT | CASSEGGASTDTQYF
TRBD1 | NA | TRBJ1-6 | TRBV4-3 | TGCGCCAGCAGCCAAGAAGGACAGGAAAATTCACCCCTCCACTTT | CASSQEGQENSPLHF
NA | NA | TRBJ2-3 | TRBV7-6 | TGTGCCAGCAGCTTAAGCCCTTTGGGGGCACTCACAGATACGCAGTATTTT | CASSLSPLGALTDTQYF
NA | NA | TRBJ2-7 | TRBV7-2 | TGTGCCAGCAGCCTATACGGGGGTTTGGGCTACGAGCAGTACTTC | CASSLYGGLGYEQYF
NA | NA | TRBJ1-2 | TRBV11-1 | TGTGCCAGCAGCTTGAGGAGGGATTTGGATGGCTACACCTTC | CASSLRRDLDGYTF